This T cell receptor (beta chain) was identified in a study of control samples from healthy donors and cancer patients. Per germline, CDR1 MNHEY and CDR2 SMNVEV (reference sequence). V was clipped by 6 bases and J by 3 bases, with 11 bases between them. The CDR3 extends over 13 amino acids. Method: immunoSEQ multiplex PCR; TCRdb's copy keeps in-frame clones and lacks some. The table shows roughly 200,000 clones, with 90% to 95% occurring only once. This clone has just one count. This chain uses TRBV27 with TRBJ1-2, with a tentative D call TRBD1 (6 bases). Sequenced: blood. The TCR originated in a man in his forties or fifties in good health. The CDR3 region has the DNA TGTGCCAGCAGCCAAGGACAGCACTATGGCTACACCTTC. It is translated as CASSQGQHYGYTF.